A single TCR beta chain is shown here with its context. Its antigen is not known. PCR amplification relied on 60 Vbeta primers (plus 13 Jbeta primers). The table came from immunoSEQ multiplex PCR; TCRdb's copy has only in-frame clones and leaves some out. The sample lists approximately 100,000 clones; around 73% were seen once. This specimen comes from a study of cytomegalovirus exposure and HLA in healthy donors. Overall study context: There were 70 million to 95 million unique TCRs (from HLA-typed donors) in an early data release. The study's findings and limits: Analysis was carried out at a later point, and it linked a missense DCLRE1C variant to TCR beta V- and J-gene trimming. Immune exposure information available was restricted to CMV serostatus.

CDR3 length equals 15 residues. The germline V and J ends were trimmed by 5 bases and 0 bases, with 11 bases remaining between them. Germline CDR1 and CDR2: SGHTA and FQGTGA. The sequencing input was PBMCs. The origin of this receptor is a man in his forties in good health and CMV-seronegative. The V gene is TRBV7-3, the J gene TRBJ2-1; D is uncertain. CDR3 sequence (DNA): TGTGCCAGCAGCCCTAGGCCCGTCTCCTACAATGAGCAGTTCTTC. Its protein product is CASSPRPVSYNEQFF.